The next 21 T cell receptor beta chains were all read from a single sample in a study of T cell responses to AZD1222 COVID-19 vaccine. Clones were read by immunoSEQ multiplex PCR, and TCRdb kept only the in-frame ones, dropping some. There are under 150,000 clones in the sample; 93% occur only once, and 3.1% lies in the top ten. Sequenced material: peripheral blood, taken on day 0 of AZD1222 vaccination. The receptors were sampled from an adult in good health.

This clone has only one observation. The gene calls are TRBV6-8 and TRBJ1-1, with D possibly being TRBD1 (5 bases). This CDR3 region has 13 residues. V shed 6 bases and J shed 1 base, with 9 bases lying between them. CDR1 MNHGY and CDR2 SAAAGT come from the germline V gene. Written as DNA, the CDR3 is TGTGCCAGCAGGATGACAGCGAACACTGAAGCTTTCTTT. This sequence encodes CASRMTANTEAFF.

The chain is built from TRBV18 and TRBJ1-2, with TRBD1 as a possible D gene (6 bases). V was clipped by 2 bases and J by 2 bases, with 12 bases between them. Looked up from germline, CDR1 is KGHSH and CDR2 is LQKENI. This CDR3 is built from 15 residues. DNA of the CDR3: TGTGCCAGCTCACCAGGAACGGGGGCAAACTATGGCTACACCTTC. It is translated as CASSPGTGANYGYTF.

The chain combines TRBV3-1 (or the pseudogene TRBV3-2) with TRBJ2-5; 10 bases align to TRBD2. Germline CDR1 LGHDT, CDR2 YNNKEL (reference sequence). There are 16 residues in the CDR3. With 9 bases clipped from V and 5 bases from J, the junction kept 15 bases outside the gene matches. The CDR3: CARTPPLAGDRETQYF. DNA for the CDR3: TGTGCCAGGACGCCTCCCCTAGCGGGAGATCGGGAGACCCAGTACTTC.

The rearrangement links TRBV28 to TRBJ2-7; D is unresolved. Germline lookup yields CDR1 MDHEN and CDR2 SYDVKM. This CDR3 region has 12 residues. V lost 6 bases and J lost 5, with 11 bases in between. CDR3 amino acids: CASSSSLDEQYF. As DNA, the CDR3 is TGTGCCAGCAGCTCCTCGTTGGACGAGCAGTACTTC.

The chain recombines TRBV14 with TRBJ2-2, with D possibly matching TRBD1 (5 bases). The V gene lost 3 bases and the J gene lost 2 bases, with 10 bases spanning the gap. This CDR3 region has 15 residues. Germline V CDR1 and CDR2: SGHDN, FVKESK. In nucleotides, the CDR3 is TGTGCCAGCAGCCAGTCTCGGACAAACACCGGGGAGCTGTTTTTT. Translation: CASSQSRTNTGELFF.

The chain joins TRBV28 to TRBJ1-1; D is possibly TRBD1 (6 bases). This CDR3 contains 16 residues. Trimming shortened V by 1 base and J by 1 base, and 13 bases separated the two germline ends. Germline CDR1 is MDHEN and CDR2 is SYDVKM. The CDR3 region is CASSLYPGVGNTEAFF. The CDR3 region has the DNA TGTGCCAGCAGTTTATATCCAGGGGTGGGGAACACTGAAGCTTTCTTT. The full variable domain, its missing parts supplied by reference TRBV28 and TRBJ1-1, is DVKVTQSSRYLVKRTGEKVFLECVQDMDHENMFWYRQDPGLGLRLIYFSYDVKMKEKGDIPEGYSVSREKKERFSLILESASTNQTSMYLCASSLYPGVGNTEAFFGQGTRLTVV.

The V call is TRBV15, the J call TRBJ1-4; D uncertain. Per the germline V gene, CDR1 is LNHNV and CDR2 is YYDKDF (reference sequence). The V end was cut by 8 bases, the J end by 0 bases, with 10 bases between. The CDR3 consists of 14 residues. Here the CDR3 reads CATRFGATNEKLFF. DNA of the CDR3: TGTGCCACCCGATTCGGGGCAACTAATGAAAAACTGTTTTTT.

This chain joins TRBV19 and TRBJ2-1; D perhaps matches TRBD1 (6 bases). Germline loops: CDR1 LNHDA, CDR2 SQIVND (reference sequence). Deletions cut 3 bases from V and 2 bases from J, with 14 bases between. The CDR3 runs to 16 residues. For the CDR3, the DNA is TGTGCCAGTAGTATCCAGGGGCCACCCACCTACAATGAGCAGTTCTTC. It encodes CASSIQGPPTYNEQFF.

This clone was found a few times. This rearrangement joins TRBV6-5 to TRBJ1-3; no clear D gene. This CDR3 has 11 residues. The germline V and J ends were trimmed by 4 bases and 3 bases, with 1 base remaining between them. CDR1 and CDR2 (germline): MNHEY, SVGAGI. CDR3 residues: CASSFGNTIYF. CDR3 DNA: TGTGCCAGCAGTTTTGGAAACACCATATATTTT.

The chain couples TRBV29-1 to TRBJ2-5; maybe TRBD1 (5 bases). There are 13 residues in the CDR3. Per the germline V gene, CDR1 is SQVTM and CDR2 is ANQGSEA. Deletions cut 4 bases from V and 5 bases from J, with 14 bases between. CDR3 DNA: TGCAGCGTTGCCCTAGGGGTGTTGGAGACCCAGTACTTC. As protein: CSVALGVLETQYF.

V usage is TRBV18 and J usage is TRBJ1-6, with D possibly TRBD1 on 5 matching bases. The CDR3 extends over 15 amino acids. CDR1 and CDR2 from the germline V gene are KGHSH and LQKENI. V lost 3 bases to trimming and J lost 9 bases, with 15 bases between them. CDR3 protein: CASSPPEGVGSPLHF. The CDR3 region has the DNA TGTGCCAGCTCACCCCCCGAAGGGGTCGGTTCACCCCTCCACTTT.

The chain uses TRBV10-3 and TRBJ1-2; D call uncertain. This CDR3 has 16 amino acids. V lost 0 bases and J 4 bases, leaving 15 bases between the germline ends. The germline V gene has CDR1 ENHRY and CDR2 SYGVKD. The CDR3 nucleotides are TGTGCCATCAGTGAGTCGGGAGTCACGGGGATCTATGGCTACACCTTC. Residues: CAISESGVTGIYGYTF.

This rearrangement joins TRBV7-9 to TRBJ1-2; D gene uncertain. Germline-derived CDR1 and CDR2 are SEHNR and FQNEAQ (reference sequence). The CDR3 is 13 residues long. Between the trimmed V and J ends, which lost 4 bases and 7 bases, there was a span of 13 bases. The CDR3 reads CASSWERAAGYTF. The CDR3 DNA reads as TGTGCCAGCAGCTGGGAGAGGGCGGCTGGCTACACCTTC.

The rearrangement joins TRBV6-5 to TRBJ1-5; the D is unclear. Germline V CDR1 and CDR2: MNHEY, SVGAGI. There are 14 residues in the CDR3. Trimming took off 5 bases at V and 1 base at J, with 9 bases between the two ends. For the CDR3, the DNA is TGTGCCAGCAGTATGCGGGTGAGCAATCAGCCCCAGCATTTT. Translated: CASSMRVSNQPQHF.

This chain links TRBV6-6 with TRBJ2-3; 9 bases are a match to TRBD1. Germline CDR1 is MNHNY and CDR2 is SVGAGI (reference sequence). The trim removed 5 bases at V and 4 bases at J, leaving 7 bases unmatched. This CDR3 has 15 amino acids. As DNA, the CDR3 is TGTGCCAGCAGTCCCCGGGGACAGGGTTCAGATACGCAGTATTTT. Protein: CASSPRGQGSDTQYF.

J is TRBJ2-1 and V is TRBV10-3; TRBD2 matches 9 bases. Losses at the gene ends were 4 bases for V and 10 bases for J; bases not matched to a gene: 11. The CDR3 runs to 15 residues. Germline CDR1 reads ENHRY; CDR2 reads SYGVKD. The CDR3 sequence: CAISGGLAGGWEQFF. CDR3 in DNA: TGTGCCATCAGTGGGGGACTAGCTGGTGGTTGGGAGCAGTTCTTC.

The genes are TRBV5-1 and TRBJ1-5, with a tentative D call TRBD1 (5 bases). From germline, CDR1 is SGHRS and CDR2 YFSETQ. The CDR3 has 15 residues. V lost 1 base and J 2 bases, leaving 10 bases between the germline ends. The CDR3 sequence is CASSLRGEGNQPQHF. CDR3 sequence (DNA): TGCGCCAGCAGCTTGAGGGGCGAAGGCAATCAGCCCCAGCATTTT. The complete variable domain, with remaining parts taken from reference TRBV5-1 and TRBJ1-5, reads KAGVTQTPRYLIKTRGQQVTLSCSPISGHRSVSWYQQTPGQGLQFLFEYFSETQRNKGNFPGRFSGRQFSNSRSEMNVSTLELGDSALYLCASSLRGEGNQPQHFGDGTRLSIL.

The V gene is TRBV27, the J gene TRBJ2-1; 10 bases line up with TRBD1. The CDR3 has 16 amino acids. CDR1 and CDR2 from the germline V gene are MNHEY and SMNVEV (reference sequence). V trimming: 6 bases; J trimming: 2 bases; junction bases outside the gene matches: 7. CDR3: CASRKTGTGAYNEQFF. For the CDR3, the DNA is TGTGCCAGCAGGAAAACCGGGACAGGGGCCTACAATGAGCAGTTCTTC.

This chain connects TRBV19 to TRBJ2-1; 7 positions agree with TRBD2. Germline CDR1 and CDR2: LNHDA and SQIVND (reference sequence). CDR3 size: 16 residues. Trimming at V came to 0 bases and at J to 7 bases, leaving 9 bases not matched to a gene. The CDR3 loop reads CASSIEGWEGQNEQFF. The CDR3 region has the DNA TGTGCCAGTAGTATAGAAGGGTGGGAGGGCCAGAATGAGCAGTTCTTC. The whole variable domain, remainder taken from reference TRBV19 and TRBJ2-1, is DGGITQSPKYLFRKEGQNVTLSCEQNLNHDAMYWYRQDPGQGLRLIYYSQIVNDFQKGDIAEGYSVSREKKESFPLTVTSAQKNPTAFYLCASSIEGWEGQNEQFFGPGTRLTVL.

This chain joins TRBV20-1 and TRBJ2-2; D unresolved. The CDR3 consists of 11 residues. Germline loops: CDR1 DFQATT, CDR2 SNEGSKA (reference sequence). The V end lost 2 bases, the J end lost 5 bases, and 3 bases lay between the germline ends. The CDR3 nucleotides read TGCAGTGCTAGAATGACCGGGGAGCTGTTTTTT. Translated, it gives CSARMTGELFF.

This sequence joins TRBV28 and TRBJ2-3, with D hard to call. The CDR3 is made up of 12 amino acids. Trimming stripped 5 bases from V and 0 bases from J, with 3 bases between. CDR1 is MDHEN and CDR2 is SYDVKM in the germline V gene. CDR3 amino acids: CASSPSTDTQYF. The DNA of the CDR3 is TGTGCCAGCAGTCCTAGCACAGATACGCAGTATTTT.